This T cell receptor (beta chain) was sequenced for a study of blood T cell repertoires in COVID-19. About the research overall: PBMCs, B-cell-depleted T cells, or T cells provided the cDNA or gDNA that made up the material.

CDR3 size: 11 residues. V was cut by 5 bases and J by 5 bases, with 6 bases left in between. The germline V gene encodes CDR1 LNHNV and CDR2 YYDKDF (reference sequence). Original handling: Nucleated cell counts were estimated from reference gene primer amplification. Using immunoSEQ multiplex PCR, the repertoire was profiled, and TCRdb retains in-frame clones only, with some absent. That table is the source of V, J and clone size, and D and trimming were worked out from the DNA. The profile shows around 220,000 clones, around nine tenths of them singletons. The clonotype was recovered from a woman aged 45-65 years with acute COVID-19. Material for sequencing was PBMCs or T cells enriched from blood (not recorded which). The gene calls are TRBV15 and TRBJ2-5; D unresolved. Here the CDR3 DNA reads TGTGCCACCAGCCCCCGGGAGACCCAGTACTTC. As protein: CATSPRETQYF.